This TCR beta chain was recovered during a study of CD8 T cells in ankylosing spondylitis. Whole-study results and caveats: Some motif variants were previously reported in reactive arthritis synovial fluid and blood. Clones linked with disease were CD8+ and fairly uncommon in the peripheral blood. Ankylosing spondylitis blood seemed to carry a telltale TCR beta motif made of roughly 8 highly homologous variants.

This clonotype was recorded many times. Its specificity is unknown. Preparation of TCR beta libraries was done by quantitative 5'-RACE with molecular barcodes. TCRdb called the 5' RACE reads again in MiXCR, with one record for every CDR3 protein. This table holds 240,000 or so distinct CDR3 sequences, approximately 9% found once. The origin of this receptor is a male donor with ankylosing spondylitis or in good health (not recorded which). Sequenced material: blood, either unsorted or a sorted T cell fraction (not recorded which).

The CDR3 region is CASSYDSSNQPQHF. CDR3 nucleotides: TGTGCCAGCAGCTACGACAGTAGCAATCAGCCCCAGCATTTT. V and J are TRBV7-2 and TRBJ1-5, with D maybe TRBD1 (5 bases). The V end lost 4 bases, the J end lost 0 bases, and 7 bases lay between the germline ends. The CDR3 is made up of 14 amino acids. Looked up from germline, CDR1 is SGHTA and CDR2 is FQGNSA. The full variable domain, its missing parts supplied by reference TRBV7-2 and TRBJ1-5, is GAGVSQSPSNKVTEKGKDVELRCDPISGHTALYWYRQSLGQGLEFLIYFQGNSAPDKSGLPSDRFSAERTGGSVSTLTIQRTQQEDSAVYLCASSYDSSNQPQHFGDGTRLSIL.